The T cell receptor (beta chain) described here comes from a study of CD8+CD57+ T cells in acquired aplastic anemia. Turning to the study itself: DNA per sorted CD4+ or CD8+ sample ranged roughly 0.17 to 27.4 ug, averaging approximately 3.3 ug. Whole-study results and caveats: CD8+ Simpson's diversity showed no significant patient-control difference.

This clonotype has ten or more counts. The antigen remains undetermined. By flow cytometry, patients selected for sequencing had shown an expansion of CD8+CD57+ cells. With no exception, the patients had severe acquired aplastic anemia. By the time of blood sampling, patients had still received no therapy. The use of genomic DNA as template underpinned the TCR beta VDJ and CDR3 profiling. TCRdb reprocessed the reads via MiXCR and lists one record per CDR3 protein. The sample yields approximately 190,000 distinct CDR3 sequences, approximately 50% seen once. V dropped 7 bases and J dropped 3 bases, with 19 bases sitting between them. CDR3 size: 16 residues.

The V and J genes are TRBV12-3 or TRBV12-4 and TRBJ1-3, with a weak D call TRBD1 (6 bases). The clonotype comes from a human donor with aplastic anemia. The sequencing sample was made of sorted CD4+, CD8+, or CD8+CD57+ T cells (not recorded which) from PBMCs. This CDR3 reads CASILDRKLLGNTIYF. The CDR3 DNA sequence: TGTGCCAGCATACTTGACAGGAAGCTCCTTGGAAACACCATATATTTT.